The entry that follows covers one T cell receptor beta chain sequence. What it binds is unknown. The entry originates in a study of identical twins. CDR1 and CDR2 from the germline V gene are MNHEY and SMNVEV (reference sequence). The CDR3 totals 16 residues. The ends were cut back, 6 bases at V and 0 bases at J, with 14 bases in the middle. Whole-study findings and limits: Modeled out-of-frame TCR alpha sharing in monozygotic twins fell below observed levels. In beta out-of-frame sequences, the excess sharing between twins was weaker. Sequences that were out-of-frame, alpha and twin-shared displayed an excess of low generation probability.

Template switching supplied a universal primer site; unique molecular identifiers were carried on the cDNA. TCRdb independently ran MiXCR on the 5' RACE reads; one entry per CDR3 protein. The table has a few hundred thousand distinct CDR3 sequences, about 9% seen once. This receptor was identified in a woman aged 45-65 years in good health. The rearrangement links TRBV27 to TRBJ1-4, with D possibly TRBD1 on 5 matching bases. What was sequenced was naive T cells sorted from blood. CDR3 amino acids: CASSSPGTSTNEKLFF. The CDR3 DNA reads TGTGCCAGCAGCTCGCCGGGGACCTCAACTAATGAAAAACTGTTTTTT.